These 25 T cell receptor beta chains originate from one sample sequenced in a study of early T cells in non-severe SARS-CoV-2 infection. TCRdb ran MiXCR on the 5' RACE reads and lists one entry per CDR3 protein. The table has fewer than 60,000 distinct CDR3 sequences, 9.5% to 12% seen once; the top ten hold over 10%. What was sequenced was whole blood. All receptors come from an adult who was a healthcare worker with PCR-confirmed SARS-CoV-2 infection or an uninfected control (not recorded which).

This clonotype was recorded at least ten times. The V and J genes are TRBV11-2 and TRBJ2-2, with TRBD2 matching 8 bases. The CDR3 extends over 16 amino acids. Looked up from germline, CDR1 is SGHAT and CDR2 is FQNNGV. V lost 7 bases to trimming and J lost 4 bases; unmatched junction nucleotides: 11. The CDR3 DNA is TGTGCCAGCACAAACAAAAGCGGGGGCGGCACCGGGGAGCTGTTTTTT. Translation: CASTNKSGGGTGELFF.

This clonotype was picked up many times. This chain connects TRBV27 to TRBJ2-4, with D perhaps TRBD1 (5 bases). There are 14 residues in the CDR3. CDR1 MNHEY and CDR2 SMNVEV come from the germline V gene (reference sequence). V dropped 2 bases and J dropped 1 base, with 6 bases sitting between them. DNA of the CDR3: TGTGCCAGCAGTTTAGACAGCGCCAAAAACATTCAGTACTTC. This sequence encodes CASSLDSAKNIQYF.

This clonotype was detected many times. This sequence joins TRBV6-5 and TRBJ2-7, with TRBD1 matching 7 bases. In germline, CDR1 is MNHEY, CDR2 SVGAGI. V was clipped by 6 bases and J by 6 bases; unmatched bases: 11. The CDR3 is made up of 14 amino acids. CDR3 region: CASRDTGDWGEQYF. CDR3 nucleotide sequence: TGTGCCAGCAGGGATACAGGGGATTGGGGCGAGCAGTACTTC.

This chain joins TRBV11-1 and TRBJ2-7; TRBD1 matches 9 bases. V lost 5 bases and J lost 4; bases outside the gene matches: 12. The CDR3 covers 16 residues. The germline CDR1 and CDR2 sequences are SGHAT and FQDESV (reference sequence). This CDR3 reads CASSPFTGTGWYEQYF. CDR3 in DNA: TGTGCCAGCAGCCCCTTCACCGGGACAGGGTGGTACGAGCAGTACTTC.

This clonotype was counted at least ten times. This rearrangement joins TRBV29-1 to TRBJ1-1, with D unresolved. The length of the CDR3 is 11 residues. V was trimmed by 3 bases and J by 7 bases, leaving 9 bases between them. Germline-derived CDR1 and CDR2 are SQVTM and ANQGSEA. The CDR3 is CSVEEAVEAFF. CDR3 sequence (DNA): TGCAGCGTTGAGGAGGCGGTTGAAGCTTTCTTT.

Many counts were recorded for this clonotype. This chain connects TRBV4-2 to TRBJ1-6; no definite D call. Trimming took 0 bases from V and 13 from J, leaving 13 bases between them. CDR3 length: 14 amino acids. Germline loops: CDR1 LGHNA, CDR2 YNFKEQ. For the CDR3, the DNA is TGTGCCAGCAGCCAAGATCGAGCCCGTCGTCCCCTCCACTTT. Translation gives CASSQDRARRPLHF.

In this sample, this clonotype turned up many times. The chain's CDR3 is CASHTDLYNEQFF. CDR3 in DNA: TGTGCCAGCCATACGGATCTCTACAATGAGCAGTTCTTC. The rearrangement links TRBV6-2 or TRBV6-3 to TRBJ2-1; D not resolved. The length of the CDR3 is 13 residues. The germline V gene encodes CDR1 MNHEY and CDR2 SVGEGT. With 8 bases removed from V and 3 bases from J, the gap between germline ends came to 11 bases.

Ten or more counts support this clonotype. V and J are TRBV10-3 and TRBJ1-6, with no clear D. Germline values: CDR1 ENHRY, CDR2 SYGVKD. The CDR3 has 13 amino acids. The V and J ends lost 3 bases and 7 bases respectively, with 7 bases between them. CDR3: CAISDSENSPLHF. CDR3 DNA sequence: TGTGCCATCAGTGATTCCGAGAATTCACCCCTCCACTTT.

About this clonotype: A read error may be the cause here, since a much bigger clone is one base away. This chain joins TRBV2 and TRBJ2-3, with 11 bases matching TRBD2. V trimming: 6 bases; J trimming: 8 bases; junction bases outside the gene matches: 13. Germline CDR1 reads SNHLY; CDR2 reads FYNNEI. The CDR3 totals 16 residues. DNA of the CDR3: TGTGCCAGCAGCCATTCAATCCTAGCGGGAGGAGGTACGCAGTATTTT. Amino acid sequence: CASSHSILAGGGTQYF.

This clonotype appeared many times. The gene calls are TRBV20-1 and TRBJ2-7; D possibly corresponds to TRBD1 (6 bases). The germline V gene has CDR1 DFQATT and CDR2 SNEGSKA (reference sequence). The CDR3 length is 11 residues. CDR3: CALKQGYEQYF. CDR3 sequence (DNA): TGCGCCTTGAAACAGGGCTACGAGCAGTACTTC.

This clonotype occurred a few times. This chain uses TRBV6-2 or TRBV6-3 with TRBJ2-5; D is perhaps TRBD1 (5 bases). This CDR3 comprises 14 residues. V lost 0 bases to trimming and J lost 3 bases, with 8 bases between them. Germline values: CDR1 MNHEY, CDR2 SVGEGT. The CDR3, as DNA: TGTGCCAGCAGTTACTCGACAGCTGAAGAGACCCAGTACTTC. Encoded protein: CASSYSTAEETQYF.

At least ten counts were recorded for this clonotype. The chain uses TRBV7-2 and TRBJ2-3; either TRBD1 or TRBD2 may supply D (5 bases each). The V end lost 0 bases, the J end lost 0 bases, and 7 bases lay between the germline ends. The CDR3 is 15 residues long. CDR1 SGHTA and CDR2 FQGNSA come from the germline V gene. The CDR3 loop reads CASSLAGDSTDTQYF. CDR3 nucleotide sequence: TGTGCCAGCAGCTTAGCGGGGGATAGCACAGATACGCAGTATTTT.

This clonotype was counted a few times. The chain is built from TRBV11-2 and TRBJ2-5, with D maybe TRBD1 (6 bases). The germline gives CDR1 SGHAT, CDR2 FQNNGV. CDR3 length equals 14 residues. Trimming cost V 3 bases and J 2 bases, with 10 bases left between them. The DNA of the CDR3 is TGTGCCAGCAGCTTCGGGACATCACAAGAGACCCAGTACTTC. Translating it yields CASSFGTSQETQYF.

This clonotype appeared many times. This rearrangement joins TRBV4-3 to TRBJ1-6; D remains unclear. Trimming stripped 0 bases from V and 0 bases from J, with 6 bases between. Germline V gene data show CDR1 as LGHNA and CDR2 as YSLEER. The CDR3 spans 16 residues. CDR3 nucleotides: TGCGCCAGCAGCCAAGAAAAGTACTCCTATAATTCACCCCTCCACTTT. Amino acids: CASSQEKYSYNSPLHF.

The rearrangement joins TRBV12-3 or TRBV12-4 to TRBJ2-7; D is unclear. V lost 1 base, J lost 1 base, and 8 bases lay in between. The CDR3 extends over 14 amino acids. The DNA for the CDR3 is TGTGCCAGCAGTTTAGGGTCGGTATCCTACGAGCAGTACTTC. Its protein is CASSLGSVSYEQYF.

This clonotype came up many times. In DNA, the CDR3 is TGTGCCAGCAGCGTAGAGGGACTAGCGGACCATGAGCAGTTCTTC. Its translation: CASSVEGLADHEQFF. V and J are TRBV9 and TRBJ2-1; 11 bases fit TRBD2. CDR3 size: 15 residues. The germline V gene encodes CDR1 SGDLS and CDR2 YYNGEE. V gave up 0 bases and J gave up 8 bases; unmatched junction bases: 4.

The sample holds many counts of this clonotype. This rearrangement joins TRBV7-2 to TRBJ1-1; maybe TRBD1 (5 bases). V lost 0 bases, J lost 7 bases, and 6 bases lay in between. The CDR3 loop spans 12 amino acids. The germline V gene encodes CDR1 SGHTA and CDR2 FQGNSA. Here the CDR3 reads CASSLAGLEAFF. In DNA form, the CDR3 reads TGTGCCAGCAGCTTAGCGGGGCTTGAAGCTTTCTTT.

This clonotype turned up a few times. The chain links TRBV28 to TRBJ2-7; a possible D gene is TRBD1 (5 bases). V lost 4 bases and J 0 bases, leaving 25 bases between the germline ends. The CDR3 runs 19 residues. Germline V gene data show CDR1 as MDHEN and CDR2 as SYDVKM. CDR3 amino acids: CASSSDPDSQAASSYEQYF. The CDR3 DNA is TGTGCCAGCAGTTCAGACCCTGACAGCCAGGCCGCTAGCTCCTACGAGCAGTACTTC. Variable domain in full (rest from reference TRBV28 and TRBJ2-7): DVKVTQSSRYLVKRTGEKVFLECVQDMDHENMFWYRQDPGLGLRLIYFSYDVKMKEKGDIPEGYSVSREKKERFSLILESASTNQTSMYLCASSSDPDSQAASSYEQYFGPGTRLTVT.

This clonotype was observed a few times. The chain employs TRBV5-6 and TRBJ2-7; D possibly corresponds to TRBD1 (6 bases). In germline, CDR1 is SGHDT, CDR2 YYEEEE. V lost 5 bases to trimming and J lost 3 bases, with 15 bases between them. There are 14 residues in the CDR3. The CDR3 DNA reads as TGTGCCAGCAGTCTTCCGGGACAAGACTACGAGCAGTACTTC. Its translation: CASSLPGQDYEQYF.

As to this clonotype: A much larger clone lies a single base off, so this may be a read error. This chain joins TRBV12-3 or TRBV12-4 and TRBJ2-1; D unresolved. The CDR3 sequence is 11 residues long. CDR3 protein: CASTLEHEQIF. The CDR3 DNA follows: TGTGCCAGCACACTCGAGCATGAGCAGATCTTC.

This clonotype appeared many times. The chain joins TRBV20-1 to TRBJ2-5; 12 positions match TRBD2. The CDR3 runs to 19 residues. Germline CDR1 reads DFQATT; CDR2 reads SNEGSKA (reference sequence). The trim removed 5 bases at V and 2 bases at J, leaving 18 bases unmatched. DNA for the CDR3: TGCAGTGCTTCAACCCCGGGGCTAGCGGGGGGGCCTTGGCAAGAGACCCAGTACTTC. It translates to CSASTPGLAGGPWQETQYF.

In this sample, this clonotype turned up many times. The chain uses TRBV5-1 and TRBJ1-1; TRBD1 aligns across 7 bases. V was pared by 4 bases and J by 8 bases, with 8 bases of the junction left unmatched. Per germline, CDR1 SGHRS and CDR2 YFSETQ. CDR3 length equals 13 residues. Here the CDR3 reads CASSRDRDLEAFF. The CDR3, as DNA: TGCGCCAGCAGCCGGGACAGAGATCTAGAAGCTTTCTTT.

The chain links TRBV2 to TRBJ1-3; tentative D call: TRBD1 (6 bases). V lost 8 bases and J lost 0, with 14 bases in between. CDR1 SNHLY and CDR2 FYNNEI come from the germline V gene. CDR3 size: 15 residues. Here the CDR3 reads CASHRAQSSGNTIYF. CDR3 DNA sequence: TGTGCCAGCCACAGGGCCCAGAGCTCTGGAAACACCATATATTTT.

Ten or more counts support this clonotype. This sequence joins TRBV21-1 and TRBJ2-1; the table's TRBD1 call for D was not verified on the DNA. TRBV21-1 is labeled a pseudogene. This CDR3 is built from 16 residues. This CDR3 reads CASSPRKPPQDNEQFF. The CDR3 DNA sequence: TGTGCCAGCAGCCCCCGAAAGCCCCCGCAGGACAATGAGCAGTTCTTC.

The sample holds a few counts of this clonotype. The chain links TRBV7-2 to TRBJ1-3; D ambiguous. Germline values: CDR1 SGHTA, CDR2 FQGNSA. Trimming shortened V by 1 base and J by 4 bases, and 5 bases separated the two germline ends. The CDR3 has 13 amino acids. DNA of the CDR3: TGTGCCAGCAGCTTAGGGCGGGGAAACACCATATATTTT. This sequence encodes CASSLGRGNTIYF.